The 25 T cell receptor beta chains presented below share a single source sample, sequenced in a study of blood T cell repertoires in COVID-19. Produced via immunoSEQ multiplex PCR; TCRdb's table is partial and in-frame only. The sample has roughly 200,000 clones; 65% to 85% are singletons. What was sequenced was peripheral blood. The receptors were sampled from a woman in her thirties or forties with COVID-19, enrolled during active disease.

The chain recombines TRBV10-3 with TRBJ2-7, with D perhaps TRBD2 (5 bases). V gave up 4 bases and J gave up 6 bases, with 19 bases separating them. Germline V CDR1 and CDR2: ENHRY, SYGVKD. The CDR3 loop spans 15 amino acids. The CDR3 is CAISVSGSLPSEQYF. In DNA form, the CDR3 reads TGTGCCATCAGTGTGTCGGGGAGCCTTCCTTCCGAGCAGTACTTC.

The chain employs TRBV5-1 and TRBJ1-4; 8 bases line up with TRBD1. There are 15 residues in the CDR3. CDR1 is SGHRS and CDR2 is YFSETQ in the germline V gene. Losses at the gene ends were 4 bases for V and 0 bases for J; bases not matched to a gene: 2. The CDR3 DNA is TGCGCCAGCAGCCCAGGGGGCGCAACTAATGAAAAACTGTTTTTT. Amino acid sequence: CASSPGGATNEKLFF.

V is TRBV27 and J is TRBJ1-1; D is perhaps TRBD1 (5 bases). V was pared by 9 bases and J by 1 base, with 12 bases between. CDR3 length: 13 residues. Germline lookup yields CDR1 MNHEY and CDR2 SMNVEV (reference sequence). In DNA, the CDR3 is TGTGCCAGTACCCTCGGGGGGAACACTGAAGCTTTCTTT. Its protein is CASTLGGNTEAFF.

This clone was observed many times. J is TRBJ1-2 and V is TRBV6-1, with 8 bases that match TRBD1. This CDR3 is built from 14 residues. V lost 1 base and J lost 5; bases outside the gene matches: 3. The germline CDR1 and CDR2 sequences are MNHNS and SASEGT. CDR3 in amino acids: CASSEGTGLYGYTF. The CDR3 region has the DNA TGTGCCAGCAGTGAAGGGACAGGGCTTTATGGCTACACCTTC.

A note on this clone: The same CDR3 arises from other DNA sequences in this sample as well. This chain uses TRBV6-4 with TRBJ2-3; 10 nucleotides agree with TRBD2. This CDR3 region has 15 residues. Germline lookup yields CDR1 MRHNA and CDR2 SNTAGT. The trim removed 0 bases at V and 4 bases at J, leaving 1 base unmatched. The CDR3 here is CASSDSSGGADTQYF. CDR3 sequence (DNA): TGTGCCAGCAGTGACTCCAGCGGGGGGGCAGATACGCAGTATTTT.

The rearrangement links TRBV6-4 to TRBJ2-3; D is possibly TRBD2 (5 bases). This CDR3 comprises 14 residues. Per germline, CDR1 MRHNA and CDR2 SNTAGT. Trimming took 3 bases from V and 2 from J, leaving 9 bases between them. CDR3 coding DNA: TGTGCCAGCAGTGAGGGGAGCGTCACAGATACGCAGTATTTT. This translates into CASSEGSVTDTQYF.

A single count supports this clone. This sequence joins TRBV6-5 and TRBJ2-7; 10 nucleotides line up with TRBD1. CDR1 and CDR2 from the germline V gene are MNHEY and SVGAGI. J was trimmed by 4 bases and V by 6 bases; bases with no gene match: 3. This CDR3 spans 13 amino acids. CDR3 protein: CASRTGGEYEQYF. The CDR3 DNA is TGTGCCAGCAGGACAGGGGGCGAGTACGAGCAGTACTTC.

The rearrangement uses TRBV5-1 and TRBJ1-5; TRBD1 aligns across 8 bases. V shed 5 bases, J shed 4 bases, and the junction held 8 bases outside the gene matches. There are 15 residues in the CDR3. CDR1 and CDR2 from the germline V gene are SGHRS and YFSETQ. The CDR3 protein is CASSSGQGPNQPQHF. The DNA of the CDR3 is TGCGCCAGCAGTTCCGGACAGGGTCCTAATCAGCCCCAGCATTTT.

CDR3 in amino acids: CASSLNGQGNQPQHF. CDR3 DNA sequence: TGTGCCAGCAGCCTAAATGGCCAGGGCAATCAGCCCCAGCATTTT. This chain links TRBV7-3 with TRBJ1-5; no clear D gene. The CDR3 contains 15 residues. Trimming shortened V by 5 bases and J by 2 bases, and 13 bases separated the two germline ends. Germline V lookup: CDR1 SGHTA, CDR2 FQGTGA. Full variable domain (remainder filled in from reference TRBV7-3 and TRBJ1-5): GAGVSQTPSNKVTEKGKYVELRCDPISGHTALYWYRQSLGQGPEFLIYFQGTGAADDSGLPNDRFFAVRPEGSVSTLKIQRTERGDSAVYLCASSLNGQGNQPQHFGDGTRLSIL.

The genes are TRBV11-3 and TRBJ1-1, with 7 bases matching TRBD1. The junction had 11 bases not matched to a gene; V was cut back by 5 bases and J by 5 bases. This CDR3 comprises 15 residues. Germline CDR1 reads SGHNT; CDR2 reads YENEEA. CDR3 protein: CASSQTGSPWTEAFF. For the CDR3, the DNA is TGTGCCAGCAGCCAGACAGGGTCCCCGTGGACTGAAGCTTTCTTT.

The chain carries TRBV5-6 and TRBJ1-6; no reliable D call. The CDR3 runs 13 residues. Trimming left V 4 bases short and J 7 bases short, with 9 bases between. Germline V gene lookup returns CDR1 SGHDT and CDR2 YYEEEE. The CDR3 nucleotides read TGTGCCAGCAGCCCTGGCCACAATTCACCCCTCCACTTT. Its translation is CASSPGHNSPLHF.

The chain joins TRBV12-1 to TRBJ1-5; the D call TRBD1 from the table was never checked on the DNA. TRBV12-1 is a pseudogene segment. The CDR3 consists of 17 residues. The CDR3 is CASSPRDRGRIHQPQHF. The CDR3 DNA follows: TGTGCCAGCAGCCCCCGGGACAGGGGGCGTATCCATCAGCCCCAGCATTTT.

V is TRBV4-1 and J is TRBJ1-1; D is unresolved. Germline V gene sequence: CDR1 MGHRA, CDR2 YSYEKL. V gave up 0 bases and J gave up 0 bases, with 8 bases separating them. CDR3 size: 15 residues. In DNA form, the CDR3 reads TGCGCCAGCAGCCAAGATTCCGGTATGAACACTGAAGCTTTCTTT. The encoded protein is CASSQDSGMNTEAFF.

This chain uses TRBV19 with TRBJ2-7; 11 bases are shared with TRBD1. The CDR3 length is 14 residues. The germline V gene encodes CDR1 LNHDA and CDR2 SQIVND (reference sequence). V dropped 10 bases and J dropped 6; count of bases not matched to a gene: 11. CDR3 sequence: CATRFGQGAGEQYF. CDR3 nucleotide sequence: TGTGCCACCCGCTTCGGACAGGGGGCAGGCGAGCAGTACTTC.

This clone was seen once. The chain employs TRBV5-1 and TRBJ2-1; a possible D gene is TRBD2 (6 bases). Trimming took off 4 bases at V and 9 bases at J, with 20 bases between the two ends. The germline V gene has CDR1 SGHRS and CDR2 YFSETQ. The CDR3 contains 15 residues. The CDR3 reads CASSDRDSPASEQFF. In DNA form, the CDR3 reads TGCGCCAGCAGCGATCGGGACTCCCCAGCGAGTGAGCAGTTCTTC. Looking up the rest from reference TRBV5-1 and TRBJ2-1 gives the full variable domain: KAGVTQTPRYLIKTRGQQVTLSCSPISGHRSVSWYQQTPGQGLQFLFEYFSETQRNKGNFPGRFSGRQFSNSRSEMNVSTLELGDSALYLCASSDRDSPASEQFFGPGTRLTVL.

The J gene is TRBJ1-2, the V gene TRBV3-1 (or the pseudogene TRBV3-2), with a possible D match to TRBD1 (5 bases). Trimming removed 1 base at V and 4 bases at J, with 10 bases between. Germline V gives CDR1 LGHDT, CDR2 YNNKEL (reference sequence). This CDR3 has 14 amino acids. The CDR3, as DNA: TGTGCCAGCAGCCAAGGAAGACAGACCTATGGCTACACCTTC. Its translation is CASSQGRQTYGYTF.

J is TRBJ2-7 and V is TRBV3-1 (or the pseudogene TRBV3-2); possible D gene TRBD1, 6 bases. This CDR3 comprises 16 residues. Germline V gives CDR1 LGHDT, CDR2 YNNKEL (reference sequence). Trimming pared 4 bases from V and 0 bases from J, leaving 16 bases between. CDR3 protein: CASSLLDSFSSYEQYF. The CDR3 bases are TGTGCCAGCAGCCTACTGGACAGTTTCAGCTCCTACGAGCAGTACTTC.

The CDR3 DNA sequence: TGCGCCAGCAGCCCTATAGCAACTAGCGGGGGGGCGAATGAGCAGTTCTTC. This gives the protein CASSPIATSGGANEQFF. The chain has TRBV5-1 and TRBJ2-1, with 13 bases aligning to TRBD2. The V segment lost 4 bases and the J segment 7 bases; nucleotides outside the gene matches: 11. CDR3 length equals 17 residues. Germline V gives CDR1 SGHRS, CDR2 YFSETQ.

V is TRBV28 and J is TRBJ2-7; 7 bases are shared with TRBD1. Germline V lookup: CDR1 MDHEN, CDR2 SYDVKM. There are 9 residues in the CDR3. J lost 13 bases, V lost 10 bases, and 7 bases had no gene match. CDR3 protein: CATGQALYF. The CDR3 coding sequence is TGTGCCACAGGACAGGCTCTCTACTTC.

The chain carries TRBV3-1 (or the pseudogene TRBV3-2) and TRBJ2-5, with 7 bases aligning to TRBD2. The CDR3 is made up of 14 amino acids. The germline V gene has CDR1 LGHDT and CDR2 YNNKEL (reference sequence). Trimming removed 2 bases from V and 5 bases from J; junction bases left unmatched: 5. CDR3 bases: TGTGCCAGCAGCCAAACTAGCGTGGTGGAGACCCAGTACTTC. It specifies CASSQTSVVETQYF.

This chain connects TRBV5-1 to TRBJ2-7; D may be TRBD1 (5 bases). Germline V gene sequence: CDR1 SGHRS, CDR2 YFSETQ. CDR3 size: 14 residues. The V end was cut by 0 bases, the J end by 2 bases, with 9 bases between. In DNA, the CDR3 is TGCGCCAGCAGCTTGGGCAGGGTCACCTACGAGCAGTACTTC. Its translation is CASSLGRVTYEQYF.

The chain couples TRBV3-1 (or the pseudogene TRBV3-2) to TRBJ2-5; 15 nucleotides align to TRBD2. Germline CDR1 reads LGHDT; CDR2 reads YNNKEL (reference sequence). After removal of 3 bases from V and 1 base from J, the junction contained 3 bases not matched to a gene. This CDR3 comprises 17 residues. The CDR3 loop is CASSHPGLAGGQETQYF. DNA for the CDR3: TGTGCCAGCAGCCATCCGGGACTAGCGGGGGGCCAAGAGACCCAGTACTTC.

The rearrangement links TRBV20-1 to TRBJ1-6; possibly TRBD1 for D (6 bases). The germline V gene has CDR1 DFQATT and CDR2 SNEGSKA (reference sequence). The CDR3 length is 15 residues. V gave up 3 bases and J gave up 5 bases, with 14 bases separating them. CDR3 region: CSASLGQRHNSPLHF. In nucleotides, the CDR3 is TGCAGTGCTAGTTTAGGACAGAGACATAATTCACCCCTCCACTTT.

The gene calls are TRBV5-1 and TRBJ2-2; the match to TRBD1 covers 11 bases. J lost 6 bases, V lost 0 bases, and 4 bases had no gene match. Germline assignment: CDR1 SGHRS and CDR2 YFSETQ. CDR3 length: 16 amino acids. The chain's CDR3 is CASSLALGQGAGELFF. CDR3 nucleotides: TGCGCCAGCAGCTTGGCCTTGGGACAGGGGGCCGGGGAGCTGTTTTTT. The variable domain in full, with the rest retrieved from reference TRBV5-1 and TRBJ2-2, is KAGVTQTPRYLIKTRGQQVTLSCSPISGHRSVSWYQQTPGQGLQFLFEYFSETQRNKGNFPGRFSGRQFSNSRSEMNVSTLELGDSALYLCASSLALGQGAGELFFGEGSRLTVL.

This chain connects TRBV11-2 to TRBJ1-3, with D perhaps matching TRBD1 (6 bases). Trimming left V 5 bases short and J 4 bases short, with 15 bases between. Per the germline V gene, CDR1 is SGHAT and CDR2 is FQNNGV. CDR3 length equals 15 residues. CDR3 nucleotides: TGTGCCAGCAGCCCGCGCAGGGGCGAGGGAAACACCATATATTTT. This gives the protein CASSPRRGEGNTIYF.